This T cell receptor (beta chain) was recorded in a study of cytomegalovirus exposure and HLA in healthy donors. General study points: Earlier analysis yielded a pattern in which most TCR beta V segments were productive about 90% or about 30% of the time. With later analysis, a missense DCLRE1C variant became linked to TCR beta V- and J-gene trimming.

The primer mix had 60 Vbeta and 13 Jbeta primers. TCRdb's table, derived via immunoSEQ multiplex PCR, lists solely in-frame clones and lacks some. The data show around 130,000 clones, 70% to 85% seen once. Germline CDR1 MNHEY, CDR2 SMNVEV (reference sequence). The CDR3 loop spans 19 amino acids. V was pared by 2 bases and J by 0 bases, with 20 bases between. On this clone: Its specificity is unknown.

This sequence joins TRBV27 and TRBJ1-3; weak D call: TRBD1 (6 bases). The TCR comes from a man aged 40-55 years in good health and CMV-seronegative. Sequenced material: PBMCs. CDR3: CASSLSRKPGASSGNTIYF. The DNA of the CDR3 is TGTGCCAGCAGTTTAAGCAGAAAGCCAGGGGCCTCCTCTGGAAACACCATATATTTT.